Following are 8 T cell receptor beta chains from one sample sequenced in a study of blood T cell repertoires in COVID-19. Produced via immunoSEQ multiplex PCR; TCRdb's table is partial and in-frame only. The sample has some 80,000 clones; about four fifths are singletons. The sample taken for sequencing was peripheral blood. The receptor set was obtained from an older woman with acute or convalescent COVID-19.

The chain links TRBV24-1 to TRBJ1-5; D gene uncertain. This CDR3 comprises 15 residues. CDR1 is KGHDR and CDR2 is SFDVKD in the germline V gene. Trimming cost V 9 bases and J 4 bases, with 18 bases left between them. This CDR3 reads CATFSRPMLNQPQHF. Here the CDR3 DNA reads TGTGCCACCTTCTCTAGGCCAATGCTTAATCAGCCCCAGCATTTT.

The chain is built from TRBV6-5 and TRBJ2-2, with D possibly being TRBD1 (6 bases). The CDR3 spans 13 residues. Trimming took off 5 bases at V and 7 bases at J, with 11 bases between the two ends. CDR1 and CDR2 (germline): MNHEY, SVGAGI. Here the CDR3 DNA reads TGTGCCAGCAGTCGCAGGGGTGGCGGGGAGCTGTTTTTT. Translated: CASSRRGGGELFF.

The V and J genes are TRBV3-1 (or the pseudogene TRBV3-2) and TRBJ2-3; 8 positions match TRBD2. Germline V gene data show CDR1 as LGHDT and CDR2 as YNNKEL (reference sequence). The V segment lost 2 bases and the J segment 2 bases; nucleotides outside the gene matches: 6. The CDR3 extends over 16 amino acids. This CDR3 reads CASSQQLAVYTDTQYF. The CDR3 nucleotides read TGTGCCAGCAGCCAACAACTAGCGGTTTACACAGATACGCAGTATTTT.

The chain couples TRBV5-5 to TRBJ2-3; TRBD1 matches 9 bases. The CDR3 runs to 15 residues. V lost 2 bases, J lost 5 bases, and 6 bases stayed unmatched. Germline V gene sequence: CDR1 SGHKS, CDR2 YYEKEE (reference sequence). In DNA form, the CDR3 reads TGTGCCAGCAGCTTAAGGACAGGGGCGGGAGATACGCAGTATTTT. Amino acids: CASSLRTGAGDTQYF.

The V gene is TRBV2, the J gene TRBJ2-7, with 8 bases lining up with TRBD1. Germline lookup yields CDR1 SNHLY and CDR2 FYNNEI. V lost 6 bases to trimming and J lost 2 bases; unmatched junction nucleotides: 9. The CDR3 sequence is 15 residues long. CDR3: CASRWAQQGAYEQYF. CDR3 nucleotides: TGTGCCAGCAGGTGGGCCCAACAGGGGGCCTACGAGCAGTACTTC.

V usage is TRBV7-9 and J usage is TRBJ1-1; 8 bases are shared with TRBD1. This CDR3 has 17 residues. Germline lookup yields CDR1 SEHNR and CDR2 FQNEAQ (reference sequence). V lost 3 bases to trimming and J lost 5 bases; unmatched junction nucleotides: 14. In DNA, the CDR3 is TGTGCCAGCAGCTTGAACCCGGTTGGACAGGGCCGGACTGAAGCTTTCTTT. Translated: CASSLNPVGQGRTEAFF.

Here the CDR3 DNA reads TGTGCCAGCAGCCAAGGGGCGGGAGGGCCTTACAATGAGCAGTTCTTC. It translates to CASSQGAGGPYNEQFF. The J gene is TRBJ2-1, the V gene TRBV3-1 (or the pseudogene TRBV3-2), with 9 nucleotides matching TRBD2. Germline CDR1 is LGHDT and CDR2 is YNNKEL (reference sequence). The CDR3 spans 16 residues. Trimming took 1 base from V and 4 from J; bases not matched to a gene: 5.

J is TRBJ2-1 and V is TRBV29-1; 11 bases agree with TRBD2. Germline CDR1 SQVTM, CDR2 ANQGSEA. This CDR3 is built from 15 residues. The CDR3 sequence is CSLGGLAASYNEQFF. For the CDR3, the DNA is TGCAGTCTTGGGGGACTAGCGGCCTCCTACAATGAGCAGTTCTTC.